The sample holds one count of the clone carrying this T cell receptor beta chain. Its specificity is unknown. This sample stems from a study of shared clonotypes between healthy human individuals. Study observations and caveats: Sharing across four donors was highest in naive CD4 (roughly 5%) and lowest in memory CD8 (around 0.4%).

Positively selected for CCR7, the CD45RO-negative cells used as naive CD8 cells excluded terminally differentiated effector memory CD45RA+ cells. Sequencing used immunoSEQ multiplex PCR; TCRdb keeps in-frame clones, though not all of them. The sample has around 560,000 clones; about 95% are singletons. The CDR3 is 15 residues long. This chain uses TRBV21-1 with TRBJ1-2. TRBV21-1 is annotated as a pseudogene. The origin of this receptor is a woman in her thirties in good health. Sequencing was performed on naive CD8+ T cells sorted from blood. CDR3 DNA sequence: TGTGCCAGCAGCAAAGCGCCGGGGCCGATCTATGGCTACACCTTC. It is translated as CASSKAPGPIYGYTF.